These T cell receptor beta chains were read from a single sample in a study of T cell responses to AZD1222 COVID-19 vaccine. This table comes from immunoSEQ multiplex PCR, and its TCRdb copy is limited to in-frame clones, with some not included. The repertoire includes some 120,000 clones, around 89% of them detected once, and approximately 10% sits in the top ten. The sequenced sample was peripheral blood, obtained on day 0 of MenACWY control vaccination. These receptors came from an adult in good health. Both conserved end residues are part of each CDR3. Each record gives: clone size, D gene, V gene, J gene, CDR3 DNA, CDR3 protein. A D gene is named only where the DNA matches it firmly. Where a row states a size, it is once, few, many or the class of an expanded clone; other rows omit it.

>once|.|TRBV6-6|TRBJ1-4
TGTGCCAGTCAAGCAGGACCCGCAACTAATGAAAAACTGTTTTTT
CASQAGPATNEKLFF
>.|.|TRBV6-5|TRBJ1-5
TGTGCCAGCAGGGCAGGTGAGAAAGAGAGTCAGCCCCAGCATTTT
CASRAGEKESQPQHF
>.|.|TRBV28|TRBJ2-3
TGTGCCAGCAGTTTGATTCGCACAGATACGCAGTATTTT
CASSLIRTDTQYF
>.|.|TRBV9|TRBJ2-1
TGTGCCAGCAGCGGAGGGGAACTACTATTCAGTGAGCAGTTCTTC
CASSGGELLFSEQFF
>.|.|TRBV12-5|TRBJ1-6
TGTGCTAGTGGTTTGGAAGAAGCCCTCCACTTT
CASGLEEALHF
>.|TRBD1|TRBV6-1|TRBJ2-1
TGTGCCAGCAGTGAGGGAGACAGGGGCTCCGAGTTCTTC
CASSEGDRGSEFF
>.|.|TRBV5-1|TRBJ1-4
TGCGCCAGCAGCTTGGGTGACCGACTCAATGAAAAACTGTTTTTT
CASSLGDRLNEKLFF
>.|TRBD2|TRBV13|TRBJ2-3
TGTGCCAGCAGCCCAGCCCGGACTAGCTATACAGATACGCAGTATTTT
CASSPARTSYTDTQYF
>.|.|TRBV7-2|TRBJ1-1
TGTGCCAGCAGCTTAGTGAGGGGGGAAGCTTTCTTT
CASSLVRGEAFF
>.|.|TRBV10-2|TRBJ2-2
TGCGCCAGCTCACAGGCCTACACCGGGGAGCTGTTTTTT
CASSQAYTGELFF
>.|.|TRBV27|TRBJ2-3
TGTGCCAGCAGTTCGGTGGCAGCGTGGGTCAGCACAGATACGCAGTATTTT
CASSSVAAWVSTDTQYF
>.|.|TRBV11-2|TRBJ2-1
TGTGCCAGCAGACCTACAGGGAGCTCCTACAATGAGCAGTTCTTC
CASRPTGSSYNEQFF
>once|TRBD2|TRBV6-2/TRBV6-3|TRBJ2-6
TGTGCCAGCAGTTACTCCGGGGGGGCAGCGACTGGGGCCAACGTCCTGACTTTC
CASSYSGGAATGANVLTF
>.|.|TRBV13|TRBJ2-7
TGTGCCAGCAGCTACAGGACGAGGACCTACGAGCAGTACTTC
CASSYRTRTYEQYF
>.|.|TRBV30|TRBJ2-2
TGTGCCTGGAGTAGGGCGGCGAACACCGGGGAGCTGTTTTTT
CAWSRAANTGELFF